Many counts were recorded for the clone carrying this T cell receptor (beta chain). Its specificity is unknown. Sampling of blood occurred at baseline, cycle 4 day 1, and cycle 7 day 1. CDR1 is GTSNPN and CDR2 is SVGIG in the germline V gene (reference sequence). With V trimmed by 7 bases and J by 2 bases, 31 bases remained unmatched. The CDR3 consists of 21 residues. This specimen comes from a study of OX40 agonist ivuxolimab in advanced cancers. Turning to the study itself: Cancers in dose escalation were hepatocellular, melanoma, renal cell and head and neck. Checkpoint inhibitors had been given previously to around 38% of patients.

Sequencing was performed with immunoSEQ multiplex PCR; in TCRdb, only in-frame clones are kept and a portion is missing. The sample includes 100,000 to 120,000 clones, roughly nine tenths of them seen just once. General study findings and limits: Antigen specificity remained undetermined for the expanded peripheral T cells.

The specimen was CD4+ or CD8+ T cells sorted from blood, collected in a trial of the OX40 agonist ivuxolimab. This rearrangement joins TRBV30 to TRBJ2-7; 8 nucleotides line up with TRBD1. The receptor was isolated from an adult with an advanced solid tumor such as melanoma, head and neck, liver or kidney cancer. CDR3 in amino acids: CASLPRGGGQGMASITYEQYF. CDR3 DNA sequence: TGTGCCTCGCTGCCTCGTGGGGGAGGACAGGGAATGGCATCCATTACCTACGAGCAGTACTTC.